A selection of T cell receptor beta chains follows, all from one sample in a study of OX40 agonist ivuxolimab in advanced cancers. Profiled with immunoSEQ multiplex PCR; TCRdb holds only in-frame clones, not every one. This repertoire shows some 74,000 clones, approximately 82% found once; its top ten account for around 5%. Specimen: CD4+ or CD8+ T cells sorted from blood, collected in a trial of the OX40 agonist ivuxolimab. These receptors were taken from an adult with an advanced solid tumor such as melanoma, head and neck, liver or kidney cancer. Both conserved end residues are part of each CDR3. Fields, in order: J gene, CDR3 length, clone size, V gene, D gene, CDR3 protein, CDR3 DNA. The D gene is left open where the match is weak. Clone size appears in some rows only: once, few, many, or a class for an expanded clone.

TRBJ2-3	14	once	TRBV5-1	TRBD2	CASSPGGMEDTQYF	TGCGCCAGCAGCCCGGGGGGTATGGAAGATACGCAGTATTTT
TRBJ2-1	11	few	TRBV2	TRBD2	CASSDGGGTFF	TGTGCCAGCAGTGACGGCGGGGGAACGTTCTTC
TRBJ2-3	13	NA	TRBV28	NA	CASSLPLGGTQYF	TGTGCCAGCAGTCTCCCTCTTGGCGGTACGCAGTATTTT
TRBJ2-7	14	NA	TRBV27	TRBD2	CASSLKREGYEQYF	TGTGCCAGCAGTTTGAAGCGGGAGGGCTACGAGCAGTACTTC
TRBJ1-2	16	few	TRBV5-1	NA	CASSNSAEGARRGYTF	TGCGCCAGCAGTAATTCAGCAGAAGGGGCCCGCCGTGGCTACACCTTC
TRBJ2-3	16	NA	TRBV28	TRBD2	CASSMSGASHTDTQYF	TGTGCCAGCAGTATGAGCGGGGCCTCTCACACAGATACGCAGTATTTT
TRBJ1-4	14	once	TRBV19	NA	CASSLTGTQEKLFF	TGTGCCAGTAGCCTAACCGGGACACAGGAAAAACTGTTTTTT
TRBJ2-6	14	NA	TRBV5-4	TRBD1	CASSRRQGTNVLTF	TGTGCCAGCAGTCGGCGACAGGGGACCAACGTCCTGACTTTC
TRBJ1-2	12	NA	TRBV7-9	NA	CASSSQPYGYTF	TGTGCCAGCAGCTCCCAGCCCTATGGCTACACCTTC
TRBJ1-1	11	few	TRBV18	NA	CASSPRDEAFF	TGTGCCAGCTCACCGCGAGATGAAGCTTTCTTT
TRBJ1-2	11	NA	TRBV28	NA	CASSIDYGYTF	TGTGCCAGCAGTATAGACTATGGCTACACCTTC
TRBJ1-1	12	NA	TRBV2	NA	CASKWGNTEAFF	TGTGCCAGCAAATGGGGGAACACTGAAGCTTTCTTT
TRBJ1-6	15	NA	TRBV7-2	NA	CASSLGGTYNSPLHF	TGTGCCAGCAGCTTAGGGGGAACCTATAATTCACCCCTCCACTTT
TRBJ1-6	15	few	TRBV5-1	TRBD1	CASSLAQGRSSPLHF	TGCGCCAGCAGCTTGGCACAGGGGCGAAGTTCACCCCTCCACTTT
TRBJ1-1	13	NA	TRBV2	NA	CASSGGAGTEAFF	TGTGCCAGCAGTGGGGGCGCGGGAACTGAAGCTTTCTTT
TRBJ2-1	15	NA	TRBV14	TRBD2	CASSQLAGAGNEQFF	TGTGCCAGCAGCCAATTAGCGGGAGCCGGCAATGAGCAGTTCTTC
TRBJ2-6	15	NA	TRBV6-5	TRBD1	CASSHRGSGANVLTF	TGTGCCAGCAGTCACAGGGGCTCTGGGGCCAACGTCCTGACTTTC
TRBJ2-1	15	NA	TRBV6-5	TRBD2	CASSPGTSGREEQFF	TGTGCCAGCAGTCCCGGGACTAGCGGGAGAGAAGAGCAGTTCTTC
TRBJ2-7	13	NA	TRBV5-4	TRBD1	CASSRDSQYEQYF	TGTGCCAGCAGCCGGGACAGCCAGTACGAGCAGTACTTC
TRBJ1-2	15	NA	TRBV10-1	NA	CASSDYSSESYGYTF	TGCGCCAGCAGTGATTATAGTTCGGAGAGCTATGGCTACACCTTC
TRBJ2-5	14	NA	TRBV7-2	NA	CASSFQGRRETQYF	TGTGCCAGCAGTTTTCAAGGGAGGCGGGAGACCCAGTACTTC
TRBJ1-5	19	NA	TRBV4-3	NA	CASSQEARDTILVNQPQHF	TGCGCCAGCAGCCAAGAGGCTCGGGACACCATTTTAGTCAATCAGCCCCAGCATTTT
TRBJ1-1	14	once	TRBV5-5	NA	CASSLGQKHTEAFF	TGTGCCAGCAGCTTGGGACAGAAGCACACTGAAGCTTTCTTT
TRBJ1-6	17	NA	TRBV6-1	TRBD1	CASSEGRDRGFDSPLHF	TGTGCCAGCAGTGAAGGAAGGGACAGGGGGTTTGATTCACCCCTCCACTTT
TRBJ1-1	13	NA	TRBV28	NA	CASSLTANTEAFF	TGTGCCAGCAGTTTGACAGCGAACACTGAAGCTTTCTTT
TRBJ1-6	15	NA	TRBV7-9	NA	CASSLKGTENSPLHF	TGTGCCAGCAGCTTAAAGGGGACGGAGAATTCACCCCTCCACTTT
TRBJ2-7	13	NA	TRBV18	NA	CASSLGGVYEQYF	TGTGCCAGCTCCCTCGGAGGGGTCTACGAGCAGTACTTC
TRBJ1-1	17	NA	TRBV6-4	TRBD1	CASSDSGGTGVCAEAFF	TGTGCCAGCAGTGACTCGGGGGGGACAGGGGTTTGCGCTGAAGCTTTCTTT
TRBJ1-2	11	NA	TRBV28	NA	CASSRLKGYTF	TGTGCCAGCAGCCGTCTTAAAGGCTACACCTTC
TRBJ2-5	15	NA	TRBV9	NA	CASSVDVYRGETQYF	TGTGCCAGCAGCGTAGACGTCTACAGAGGGGAGACCCAGTACTTC
TRBJ2-5	16	once	TRBV25-1	TRBD1	CASSPKPWDREETQYF	TGTGCCAGCAGTCCGAAACCCTGGGACAGGGAAGAGACCCAGTACTTC
TRBJ2-5	16	NA	TRBV5-5	NA	CASSSDTGVIQETQYF	TGTGCCAGCAGCTCTGACACGGGGGTAATTCAAGAGACCCAGTACTTC
TRBJ2-7	13	NA	TRBV28	NA	CASKKGGDDEQYF	TGTGCCAGCAAGAAGGGGGGGGACGACGAGCAGTACTTC
TRBJ2-3	16	NA	TRBV7-2	NA	CASSLRSGLGTNTQYF	TGTGCCAGCAGCCTTCGTTCTGGACTCGGAACGAATACGCAGTATTTT
TRBJ2-5	13	NA	TRBV11-2	NA	CASSLGQQETQYF	TGTGCCAGCAGCTTAGGACAGCAAGAGACCCAGTACTTC
TRBJ2-3	14	NA	TRBV7-9	TRBD1	CASTWTGPSDTQYF	TGTGCCAGCACCTGGACAGGACCCTCGGATACGCAGTATTTT
TRBJ1-1	15	NA	TRBV2	TRBD1	CASSEQGARNTEAFF	TGTGCCAGCAGTGAACAGGGGGCGAGGAACACTGAAGCTTTCTTT